This is a list of T cell receptor beta chains from one sample in a study of graft-versus-host responses after intestinal transplantation. This table comes from immunoSEQ multiplex PCR, and its TCRdb copy is limited to in-frame clones, with some not included. The sample has approximately 63,000 clones; almost 95% are singletons. Their cognate antigens are unknown. Sequencing used unstimulated CD4+ T cells sorted from spleen or lymph node cells, obtained before transplant. These receptors were collected from a human donor who was the organ donor for an intestinal transplant. Both conserved end residues are part of each CDR3. Each record gives: J gene, D gene, V gene, clone size, CDR3 DNA, CDR3 protein. D genes are given only for firm matches. Some rows have no size entry. The others give once, few or many, or a class for an expanded clone.

TRBJ2-5 . TRBV10-3 . TGTGCCATCAGTGACGGGCGTCAAGAGACCCAGTACTTC CAISDGRQETQYF
TRBJ2-7 . TRBV27 . TGTGCCAGCAGTTCGGACCTCTACTACGAGCAGTACTTC CASSSDLYYEQYF
TRBJ2-7 . TRBV7-2 . TGTGCCAGCAGCTTATCCTTTAGGGCGAAACTCGATTACGAGCAGTACTTC CASSLSFRAKLDYEQYF
TRBJ1-4 . TRBV27 . TGTGCCAGCAGTTTAACCTCCCAGGGGTATGAAAAACTGTTTTTT CASSLTSQGYEKLFF
TRBJ1-2 . TRBV5-6 few TGTGCCAGCAGCCCGAACAGACAGGTCTATGGCTACACCTTC CASSPNRQVYGYTF
TRBJ2-2 TRBD2 TRBV11-3 . TGTGCCAGCAGCTTACGTGCGGGGGGCTCGAACACCGGGGAGCTGTTTTTT CASSLRAGGSNTGELFF
TRBJ2-7 TRBD1 TRBV6-4 . TGTGCCAGCAGTGACTCGGAATTTTACCCGGGACAGCCCTACGAGCAGTACTTC CASSDSEFYPGQPYEQYF
TRBJ1-1 TRBD1 TRBV20-1 . TGCAGTGCTCCCTGGACAGGGGGCGCTTTCTTT CSAPWTGGAFF
TRBJ1-2 . TRBV6-5 . TGTGCCAGCAGTTACGCGCAGGCGTGGGGCTATGGCTACACCTTC CASSYAQAWGYGYTF
TRBJ2-7 TRBD2 TRBV7-9 . TGTGCCAGCGACCGACTAGCGGGGGGGCACGAGCAGTACTTC CASDRLAGGHEQYF
TRBJ2-7 . TRBV6-5 . TGTGCTGCGAGGAGCTCCTACGAGCAGTACTTC CAARSSYEQYF
TRBJ2-3 TRBD2 TRBV7-6 once TGTGCCAGCAGCTTAGTTAGCGGGGGGTTAACAGATACGCAGTATTTT CASSLVSGGLTDTQYF
TRBJ2-1 TRBD2 TRBV6-1 . TGTGCCAGCAACGCCGGGACTAGCGGTTACAATGAGCAGTTCTTC CASNAGTSGYNEQFF
TRBJ2-2 TRBD2 TRBV6-1 . TGTGCCAGCTCCTCGGGGGGAGTGGGCACCGGGGAGCTGTTTTTT CASSSGGVGTGELFF
TRBJ2-3 . TRBV10-3 . TGTGCCATCAGTGAGTCTAGCACAGATACGCAGTATTTT CAISESSTDTQYF
TRBJ1-1 . TRBV4-3 . TGCGCCAGCAGCCAAGAGGTGCGGGGGCGGGGAGCTTTCTTT CASSQEVRGRGAFF
TRBJ2-2 TRBD2 TRBV7-3 . TGTGCCAGCAGCTTACGGGCTAGCGGCACCCCCGGGGAGCTGTTTTTT CASSLRASGTPGELFF
TRBJ1-5 . TRBV6-5 . TGTGCCAGCAGACCCGACGTCAATAGCAATCAGCCCCAGCATTTT CASRPDVNSNQPQHF
TRBJ2-5 TRBD2 TRBV15 . TGTGCCACCAGCCCAGGTGGGGGGGGAGGGAAGACCCAGTACTTC CATSPGGGGGKTQYF
TRBJ2-3 . TRBV4-2 . TGTGCCAGCAGCCCCCACTTATTGAATAGCTTTCCAGATACGCAGTATTTT CASSPHLLNSFPDTQYF
TRBJ2-1 TRBD2 TRBV10-3 . TGTGCCATCAGTGTTAGCGGGTACAATGAGCAGTTCTTC CAISVSGYNEQFF
TRBJ1-1 . TRBV4-1 . TGCGCCAGCAGCCAAGATCGGGGGGAAGGAGTTGGCACTGAAGCTTTCTTT CASSQDRGEGVGTEAFF
TRBJ2-1 . TRBV7-2 . TGTGCCAGCAGCTTAGCGACGCGGGGCCACAATGAGCAGTTCTTC CASSLATRGHNEQFF
TRBJ2-7 . TRBV5-5 . TGTGCCAGCAGCACCCAGGGACTCCAAACCTACGAGCAGTACTTC CASSTQGLQTYEQYF
TRBJ1-1 . TRBV4-1 . TGCGCCAGCAGCCCCAGGCAGAACACTGAAGCTTTCTTT CASSPRQNTEAFF
TRBJ1-1 . TRBV5-1 . TGCGCCAGCAGCTTGAGCTATGACAGACCGGTGAACACTGAAGCTTTCTTT CASSLSYDRPVNTEAFF
TRBJ1-2 . TRBV20-1 . TGCAGTGCTAGACAGGACTATGGCTACACCTTC CSARQDYGYTF
TRBJ1-2 TRBD1 TRBV11-2 . TGTGCCAGCAGCCGGGGACAGGGCTATGGCTACACCTTC CASSRGQGYGYTF
TRBJ2-5 . TRBV5-8 once TGTGCCAGCACCCGGGACTTGAAAGAGACCCAGCACTTC CASTRDLKETQHF
TRBJ2-7 TRBD2 TRBV11-2 . TGTGCCAGCAGCTTTATAGCTAGCGGGGAGTACGAGCAGTACTTC CASSFIASGEYEQYF
TRBJ1-1 TRBD1 TRBV7-2 . TGTGCCAGCAGCTTAGGAACCCAACAGGGGGCGGCTTTCTTT CASSLGTQQGAAFF